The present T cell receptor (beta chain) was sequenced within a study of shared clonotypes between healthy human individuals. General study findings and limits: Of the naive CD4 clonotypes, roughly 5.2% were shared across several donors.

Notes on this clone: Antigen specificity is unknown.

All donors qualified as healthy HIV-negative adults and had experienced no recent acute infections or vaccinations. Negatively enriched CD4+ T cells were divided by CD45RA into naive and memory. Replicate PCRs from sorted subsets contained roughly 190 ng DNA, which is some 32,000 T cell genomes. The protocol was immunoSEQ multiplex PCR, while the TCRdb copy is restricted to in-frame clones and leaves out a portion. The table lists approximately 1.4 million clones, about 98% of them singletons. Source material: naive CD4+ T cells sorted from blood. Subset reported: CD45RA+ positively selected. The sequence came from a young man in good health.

The CDR3 sequence is CASSLSLAGAFEQFF. For the CDR3, the DNA is TGTGCCAGCAGTTTATCCCTAGCGGGAGCATTTGAGCAGTTCTTC. The gene calls are TRBV27 and TRBJ2-1; 10 bases align to TRBD2. CDR3 size: 15 residues. Germline-derived CDR1 and CDR2 are MNHEY and SMNVEV (reference sequence). J lost 9 bases, V lost 0 bases, and 5 bases had no gene match.